Listed below are T cell receptor beta chains from one sample, sequenced in a study of neoadjuvant anti-PD-1 for oral cavity cancer. Clones were sequenced by immunoSEQ multiplex PCR, and TCRdb holds only the in-frame ones, with some missing. This table has 30,000 to 40,000 clones, more than 75% appearing once. The sample here was PBMCs, taken before nivolumab (anti-PD-1) treatment. The origin of the receptors is a person aged 35-79 years with oral cavity squamous cell carcinoma. Each CDR3 is given with its conserved first and last residue. Each record gives: CDR3 length, J gene, clone size, D gene, V gene, CDR3 protein, CDR3 DNA. The D gene is left open where the match is weak. A row's size may be missing; if present it is once, few, many or a size class.

length: 13; J: TRBJ2-2; size: once; D: -; V: TRBV9; CDR3: CASSVSNTGELFF; DNA: TGTGCCAGCAGCGTATCGAACACCGGGGAGCTGTTTTTT
length: 12; J: TRBJ1-6; size: -; D: TRBD1; V: TRBV19; CDR3: CATGQPNSPLHF; DNA: TGTGCCACGGGACAGCCTAATTCACCCCTCCACTTT
length: 18; J: TRBJ1-2; size: -; D: -; V: TRBV10-2; CDR3: CASSESGFAMPLNYGYTF; DNA: TGCGCCAGCAGTGAGTCGGGGTTCGCCATGCCTCTTAACTATGGCTACACCTTC
length: 16; J: TRBJ2-1; size: -; D: TRBD2; V: TRBV5-4; CDR3: CASTSLLGLAGAEQFF; DNA: TGTGCCAGCACCTCTCTTCTTGGACTAGCGGGGGCCGAGCAGTTCTTC
length: 14; J: TRBJ1-6; size: -; D: -; V: TRBV6-1; CDR3: CASSDMHKGLPLHF; DNA: TGTGCCAGCAGTGATATGCATAAGGGGCTCCCCCTCCACTTT
length: 14; J: TRBJ2-5; size: -; D: -; V: TRBV4-1; CDR3: CASSQSRQQETQYF; DNA: TGCGCCAGCAGCCAATCGAGGCAGCAAGAGACCCAGTACTTC
length: 14; J: TRBJ1-1; size: -; D: -; V: TRBV5-6; CDR3: CASSLVGPNTEAFF; DNA: TGTGCCAGCAGCTTAGTGGGCCCGAACACTGAAGCTTTCTTT
length: 16; J: TRBJ1-1; size: -; D: TRBD1; V: TRBV10-2; CDR3: CASSSSGGSGGTEAFF; DNA: TGCGCCAGCAGTAGCTCAGGGGGCTCGGGGGGCACTGAAGCTTTCTTT
length: 14; J: TRBJ1-3; size: once; D: -; V: TRBV7-2; CDR3: CASSNSYSGNTIYF; DNA: TGTGCCAGCAGCAACAGTTACTCTGGAAACACCATATATTTT
length: 21; J: TRBJ1-5; size: -; D: -; V: TRBV21-1; CDR3: CASSKRASPLFGPYSNQPQHF; DNA: TGTGCCAGCAGCAAAAGAGCAAGCCCCTTATTCGGGCCTTATAGCAATCAGCCCCAGCATTTT
length: 15; J: TRBJ2-7; size: -; D: -; V: TRBV4-2; CDR3: CASSQDAGIRYEQYF; DNA: TGTGCCAGCAGCCAAGATGCAGGGATTAGGTACGAGCAGTACTTC
length: 18; J: TRBJ2-3; size: once; D: TRBD2; V: TRBV10-3; CDR3: CAIRSTAGLAGITDTQYF; DNA: TGTGCCATCCGGTCGACCGCCGGGCTAGCGGGGATCACAGATACGCAGTATTTT
length: 15; J: TRBJ1-4; size: -; D: TRBD1; V: TRBV19; CDR3: CASSRGTGDREKLFF; DNA: TGTGCCAGTAGCCGCGGGACAGGGGATAGAGAAAAACTGTTTTTT
length: 18; J: TRBJ2-5; size: -; D: TRBD2; V: TRBV7-2; CDR3: CASSRQAGTSGDQETQYF; DNA: TGTGCCAGCAGCCGCCAAGCCGGGACTAGCGGGGATCAAGAGACCCAGTACTTC
length: 16; J: TRBJ2-5; size: once; D: TRBD1; V: TRBV6-1; CDR3: CASSKEGDRVWETQYF; DNA: TGTGCCAGCAGTAAAGAGGGGGACAGGGTTTGGGAGACCCAGTACTTC
length: 14; J: TRBJ1-2; size: -; D: -; V: TRBV6-5; CDR3: CASSSAVGPQGYTF; DNA: TGTGCCAGCAGTTCGGCAGTGGGGCCACAAGGCTACACCTTC
length: 18; J: TRBJ2-3; size: -; D: -; V: TRBV2; CDR3: CASSGSGYVTTSTDTQYF; DNA: TGTGCCAGCAGTGGATCGGGTTATGTGACAACTAGCACAGATACGCAGTATTTT
length: 16; J: TRBJ2-5; size: -; D: TRBD2; V: TRBV10-3; CDR3: CASMGGRWGQQETQYF; DNA: TGTGCCTCGATGGGGGGGAGGTGGGGTCAACAAGAGACCCAGTACTTC
length: 15; J: TRBJ1-1; size: -; D: TRBD1; V: TRBV9; CDR3: CASSASPGTEDEAFF; DNA: TGTGCCAGCAGCGCCTCTCCCGGGACAGAAGACGAAGCTTTCTTT
length: 14; J: TRBJ2-2; size: -; D: -; V: TRBV11-2; CDR3: CASSPGANTGELFF; DNA: TGTGCCAGCAGTCCGGGTGCGAACACCGGGGAGCTGTTTTTT
length: 18; J: TRBJ1-5; size: once; D: TRBD1; V: TRBV7-9; CDR3: CASSLGGGQEWRNQPQHF; DNA: TGTGCCAGCAGCTTAGGAGGGGGACAGGAATGGCGCAATCAGCCCCAGCATTTT
length: 13; J: TRBJ1-6; size: -; D: TRBD1; V: TRBV2; CDR3: CASMWGQGSPLHF; DNA: TGTGCCAGCATGTGGGGACAGGGGTCACCCCTCCACTTT
length: 14; J: TRBJ2-7; size: -; D: -; V: TRBV7-2; CDR3: CASSLGAGGYEQYF; DNA: TGTGCCAGCTCCCTGGGGGCGGGTGGCTACGAGCAGTACTTC
length: 18; J: TRBJ1-6; size: -; D: TRBD1; V: TRBV7-8; CDR3: CASSQTGGRGVGISPLHF; DNA: TGTGCCAGCAGCCAGACAGGGGGCAGGGGAGTGGGGATTTCACCCCTCCACTTT